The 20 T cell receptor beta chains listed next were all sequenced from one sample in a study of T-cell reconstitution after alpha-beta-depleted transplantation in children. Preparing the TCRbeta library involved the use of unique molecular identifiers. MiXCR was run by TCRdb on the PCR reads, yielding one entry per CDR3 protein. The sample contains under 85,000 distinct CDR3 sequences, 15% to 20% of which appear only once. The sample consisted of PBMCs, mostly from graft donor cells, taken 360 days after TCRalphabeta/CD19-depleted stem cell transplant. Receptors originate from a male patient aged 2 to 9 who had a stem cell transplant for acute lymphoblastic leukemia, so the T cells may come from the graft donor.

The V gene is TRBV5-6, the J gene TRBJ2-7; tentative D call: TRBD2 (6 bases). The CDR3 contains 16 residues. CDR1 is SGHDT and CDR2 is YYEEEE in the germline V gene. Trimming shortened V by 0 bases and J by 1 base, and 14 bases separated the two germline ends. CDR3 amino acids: CASSLGGVAASYEQYF. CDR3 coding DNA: TGTGCCAGCAGCTTGGGGGGGGTAGCGGCTTCCTACGAGCAGTACTTC.

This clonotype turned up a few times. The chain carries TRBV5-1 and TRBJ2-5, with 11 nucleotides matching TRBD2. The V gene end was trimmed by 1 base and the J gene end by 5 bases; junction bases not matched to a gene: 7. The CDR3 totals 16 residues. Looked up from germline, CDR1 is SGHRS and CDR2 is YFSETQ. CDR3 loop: CASSLRTSGRTETQYF. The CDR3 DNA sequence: TGCGCCAGCAGCTTGAGAACTAGCGGGAGAACGGAGACCCAGTACTTC.

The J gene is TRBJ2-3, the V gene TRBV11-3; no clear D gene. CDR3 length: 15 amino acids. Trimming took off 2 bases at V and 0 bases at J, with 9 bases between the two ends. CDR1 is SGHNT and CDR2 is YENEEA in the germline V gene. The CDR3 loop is CASSLTARSTDTQYF. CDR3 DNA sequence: TGTGCCAGCAGCTTAACCGCCCGTAGCACAGATACGCAGTATTTT. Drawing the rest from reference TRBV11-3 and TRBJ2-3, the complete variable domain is EAGVVQSPRYKIIEKKQPVAFWCNPISGHNTLYWYLQNLGQGPELLIRYENEEAVDDSQLPKDRFSAERLKGVDSTLKIQPAELGDSAVYLCASSLTARSTDTQYFGPGTRLTVL.

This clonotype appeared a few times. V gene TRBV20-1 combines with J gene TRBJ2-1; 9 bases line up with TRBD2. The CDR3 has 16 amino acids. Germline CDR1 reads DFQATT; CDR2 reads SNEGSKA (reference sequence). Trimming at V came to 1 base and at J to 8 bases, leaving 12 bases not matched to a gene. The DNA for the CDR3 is TGCAGTGCTAGAGGACTAGCGGCCGGCAACAATGATGAGCAGTTCTTC. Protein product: CSARGLAAGNNDEQFF.

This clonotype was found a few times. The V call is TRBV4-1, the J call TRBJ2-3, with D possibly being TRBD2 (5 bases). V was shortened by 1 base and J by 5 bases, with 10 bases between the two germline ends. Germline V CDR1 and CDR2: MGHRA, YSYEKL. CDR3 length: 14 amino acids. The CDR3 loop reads CASSQGPAGDTQYF. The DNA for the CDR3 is TGCGCCAGCAGCCAAGGCCCCGCGGGAGATACGCAGTATTTT.

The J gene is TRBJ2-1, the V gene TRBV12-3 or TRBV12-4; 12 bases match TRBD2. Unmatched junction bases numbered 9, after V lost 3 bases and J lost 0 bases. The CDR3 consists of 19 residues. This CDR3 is CASSFPRTSGVGSYNEQFF. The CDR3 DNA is TGTGCCAGCAGTTTCCCCCGGACTAGCGGGGTGGGCTCCTACAATGAGCAGTTCTTC.

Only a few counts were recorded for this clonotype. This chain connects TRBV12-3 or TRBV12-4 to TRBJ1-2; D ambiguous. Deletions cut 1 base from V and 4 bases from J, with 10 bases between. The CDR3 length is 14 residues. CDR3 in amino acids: CASSLVGELYGYTF. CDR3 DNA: TGTGCCAGCAGTTTAGTTGGGGAACTCTATGGCTACACCTTC.

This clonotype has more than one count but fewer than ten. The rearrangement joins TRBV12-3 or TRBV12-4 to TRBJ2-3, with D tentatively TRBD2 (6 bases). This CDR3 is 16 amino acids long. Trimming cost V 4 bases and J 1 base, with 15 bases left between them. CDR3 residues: CASSSRDFHRTDTQYF. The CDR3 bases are TGTGCCAGCAGTTCCCGGGACTTCCACCGCACAGATACGCAGTATTTT.

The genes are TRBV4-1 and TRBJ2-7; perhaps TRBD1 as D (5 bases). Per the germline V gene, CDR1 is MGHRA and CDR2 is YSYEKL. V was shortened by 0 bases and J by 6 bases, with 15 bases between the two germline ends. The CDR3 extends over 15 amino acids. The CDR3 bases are TGCGCCAGCAGCCAAGACTGGCAGGGTAGTCCCGAGCAGTACTTC. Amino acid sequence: CASSQDWQGSPEQYF.

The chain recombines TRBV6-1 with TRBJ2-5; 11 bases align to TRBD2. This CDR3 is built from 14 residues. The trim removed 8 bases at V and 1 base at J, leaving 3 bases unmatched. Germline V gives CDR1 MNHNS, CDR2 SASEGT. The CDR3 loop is CASGGLAVQETQYF. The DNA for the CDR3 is TGTGCCAGCGGGGGACTAGCGGTCCAAGAGACCCAGTACTTC.

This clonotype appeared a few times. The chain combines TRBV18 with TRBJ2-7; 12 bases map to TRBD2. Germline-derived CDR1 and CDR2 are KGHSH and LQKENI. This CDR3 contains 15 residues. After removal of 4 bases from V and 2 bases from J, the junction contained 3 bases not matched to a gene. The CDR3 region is CASSRLAGGTYEQYF. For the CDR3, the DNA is TGTGCCAGCTCACGTCTAGCGGGAGGGACCTACGAGCAGTACTTC.

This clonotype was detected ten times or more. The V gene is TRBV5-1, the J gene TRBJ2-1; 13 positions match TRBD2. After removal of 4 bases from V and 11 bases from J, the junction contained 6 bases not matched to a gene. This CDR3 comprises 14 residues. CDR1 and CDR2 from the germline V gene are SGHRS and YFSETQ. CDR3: CASSPWTSGGKQFF. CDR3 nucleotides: TGCGCCAGCAGCCCTTGGACTAGCGGGGGTAAGCAGTTCTTC.

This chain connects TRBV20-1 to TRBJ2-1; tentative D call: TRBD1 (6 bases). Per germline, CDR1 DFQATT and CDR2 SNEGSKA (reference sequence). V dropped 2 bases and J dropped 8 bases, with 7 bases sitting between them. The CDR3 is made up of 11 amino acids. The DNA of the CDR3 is TGCAGTGCTAGACAGGGGTATGAGCAGTTCTTC. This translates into CSARQGYEQFF.

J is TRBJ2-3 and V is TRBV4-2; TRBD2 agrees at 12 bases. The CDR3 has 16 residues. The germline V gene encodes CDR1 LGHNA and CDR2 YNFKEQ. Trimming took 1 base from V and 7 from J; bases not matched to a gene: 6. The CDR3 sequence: CASSQVLAGGPNTQYF. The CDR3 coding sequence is TGTGCCAGCAGCCAAGTTCTAGCGGGAGGGCCAAATACGCAGTATTTT.

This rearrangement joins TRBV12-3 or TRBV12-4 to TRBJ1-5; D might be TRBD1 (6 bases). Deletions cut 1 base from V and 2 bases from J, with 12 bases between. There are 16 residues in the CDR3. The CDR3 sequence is CASSLVRGGGNQPQHF. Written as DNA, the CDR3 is TGTGCCAGCAGTTTAGTAAGGGGGGGAGGCAATCAGCCCCAGCATTTT.

The CDR3 DNA follows: TGTGCCAGCAGCTTCTGGACAGGGGGGTCCTACAATGAGCAGTTCTTC. Residues: CASSFWTGGSYNEQFF. V and J are TRBV5-8 and TRBJ2-1; 10 nucleotides align to TRBD1. The trim removed 2 bases at V and 1 base at J, leaving 3 bases unmatched. The CDR3 covers 16 residues. Germline CDR1 and CDR2: SGHTS and YDEGEE. The whole variable domain, filled in from reference TRBV5-8 and TRBJ2-1, reads EAGVTQSPTHLIKTRGQQATLRCSPISGHTSVYWYQQALGLGLQFLLWYDEGEERNRGNFPPRFSGRQFPNYSSELNVNALELEDSALYLCASSFWTGGSYNEQFFGPGTRLTVL.

CDR3 DNA: TGTGCCACCCTGGAAATAGTACGGAGCTCCTACGAGCAGTACTTC. As protein: CATLEIVRSSYEQYF. The J gene is TRBJ2-7, the V gene TRBV6-1; D gene ambiguous. The CDR3 has 15 amino acids. Germline V lookup: CDR1 MNHNS, CDR2 SASEGT. With 10 bases removed from V and 0 bases from J, the gap between germline ends came to 19 bases.

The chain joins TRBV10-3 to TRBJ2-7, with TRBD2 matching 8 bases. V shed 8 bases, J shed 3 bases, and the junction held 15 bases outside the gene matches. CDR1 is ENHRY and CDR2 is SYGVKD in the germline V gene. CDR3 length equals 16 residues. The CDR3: CAIAPPGTRKYYEQYF. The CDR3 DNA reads TGTGCCATCGCCCCCCCCGGGACTAGGAAATACTACGAGCAGTACTTC.

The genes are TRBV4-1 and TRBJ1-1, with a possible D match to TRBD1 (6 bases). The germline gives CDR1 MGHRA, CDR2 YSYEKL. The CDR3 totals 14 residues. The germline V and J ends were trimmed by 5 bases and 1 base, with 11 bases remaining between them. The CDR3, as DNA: TGCGCCAGCAGCAAGGGACACGGGAACACTGAAGCTTTCTTT. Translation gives CASSKGHGNTEAFF.

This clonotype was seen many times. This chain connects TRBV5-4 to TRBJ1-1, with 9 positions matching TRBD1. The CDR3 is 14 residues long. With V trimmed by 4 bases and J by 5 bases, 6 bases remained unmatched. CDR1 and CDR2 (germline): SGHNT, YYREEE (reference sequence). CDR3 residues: CASSPRQGDTEAFF. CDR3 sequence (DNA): TGTGCCAGCAGCCCACGACAGGGGGATACTGAAGCTTTCTTT.